The 21 T cell receptor beta chains presented below share a single source sample, sequenced in a study of early T cells in non-severe SARS-CoV-2 infection. MiXCR was run by TCRdb on the 5' RACE reads, yielding one entry per CDR3 protein. The sample lists tens of thousands of distinct CDR3 sequences, approximately 6.3% occurring once. The sequenced sample consisted of whole blood. These receptors all stem from an adult who was a healthcare worker with PCR-confirmed SARS-CoV-2 infection or an uninfected control (not recorded which).

This clonotype was counted at least ten times. The CDR3 bases are TGTGCCAGCAGTTCCTTTACAGGTATTGCGTTCGAGCAGTACTTC. Translated: CASSSFTGIAFEQYF. The chain recombines TRBV28 with TRBJ2-7, with D possibly being TRBD1 (5 bases). Germline-derived CDR1 and CDR2 are MDHEN and SYDVKM. This CDR3 region has 15 residues. The V end was cut by 4 bases, the J end by 6 bases, with 19 bases between. The variable domain in full, with the rest retrieved from reference TRBV28 and TRBJ2-7, is DVKVTQSSRYLVKRTGEKVFLECVQDMDHENMFWYRQDPGLGLRLIYFSYDVKMKEKGDIPEGYSVSREKKERFSLILESASTNQTSMYLCASSSFTGIAFEQYFGPGTRLTVT.

V and J are TRBV7-6 and TRBJ2-3; D gene unclear. Per the germline V gene, CDR1 is SGHVS and CDR2 is FNYEAQ. The CDR3 is 14 residues long. V gave up 1 base and J gave up 2 bases, with 7 bases separating them. The CDR3 DNA is TGTGCCAGCAGCTTAGGCCCTTCCACAGATACGCAGTATTTT. This sequence encodes CASSLGPSTDTQYF.

This clonotype was recorded at least ten times. The V call is TRBV20-1, the J call TRBJ2-7, with 8 nucleotides matching TRBD1. The germline V gene encodes CDR1 DFQATT and CDR2 SNEGSKA (reference sequence). The V segment lost 3 bases and the J segment 0 bases; nucleotides outside the gene matches: 22. This CDR3 is 20 amino acids long. The CDR3 sequence is CSASMRARGMTGAISYEQYF. CDR3 sequence (DNA): TGCAGTGCTAGTATGAGGGCCCGAGGAATGACAGGGGCGATCTCCTACGAGCAGTACTTC.

This clonotype has a count of ten or more. The rearrangement joins TRBV7-9 to TRBJ2-1; 7 nucleotides agree with TRBD1. The CDR3 is made up of 15 amino acids. Germline CDR1 reads SEHNR; CDR2 reads FQNEAQ (reference sequence). J was trimmed by 7 bases and V by 11 bases; bases with no gene match: 17. This chain's CDR3 is CASRLAALRGNEQFF. As DNA, the CDR3 is TGTGCCTCCCGTTTGGCGGCCCTCAGGGGGAATGAGCAGTTCTTC.

The rearrangement uses TRBV20-1 and TRBJ1-1; 7 bases align to TRBD1. The CDR3 extends over 13 amino acids. J gave up 4 bases and V 2 bases, and 4 bases lay outside the gene matches. Germline V CDR1 and CDR2: DFQATT, SNEGSKA (reference sequence). The CDR3 DNA sequence: TGCAGTGCTAGAAGGGGACAGATCACTGAAGCTTTCTTT. Translation gives CSARRGQITEAFF.

This clonotype was detected many times. The chain employs TRBV7-6 and TRBJ2-3; D gene unclear. The CDR3 has 17 amino acids. Trimming left V 1 base short and J 4 bases short, with 18 bases between. Germline CDR1 reads SGHVS; CDR2 reads FNYEAQ. The CDR3 spells CASSLDAHARLSDTQYF. The CDR3 coding sequence is TGTGCCAGCAGCTTAGACGCACATGCCCGGCTTTCAGATACGCAGTATTTT.

This clonotype was counted many times. The gene calls are TRBV29-1 and TRBJ2-6; the D is unclear. The CDR3 is made up of 14 amino acids. Trimming removed 6 bases from V and 1 base from J, with 10 bases in between. Germline lookup yields CDR1 SQVTM and CDR2 ANQGSEA. DNA of the CDR3: TGCAGCGTCCTCGCCCGGTCTGGGGCCAACGTCCTGACTTTC. Translating gives CSVLARSGANVLTF.

In its sample, this clonotype was seen many times. V is TRBV6-5 and J is TRBJ1-1, with D possibly TRBD1 on 5 matching bases. This CDR3 comprises 14 residues. Germline V lookup: CDR1 MNHEY, CDR2 SVGAGI. The ends were cut back, 3 bases at V and 4 bases at J, with 12 bases in the middle. For the CDR3, the DNA is TGTGCCAGCAGTTATGCAGGGTTAGGCACTGAAGCTTTCTTT. Translated, it gives CASSYAGLGTEAFF.

In this sample, this clonotype turned up many times. V usage is TRBV28 and J usage is TRBJ1-4, with 11 bases lining up with TRBD1. CDR1 and CDR2 from the germline V gene are MDHEN and SYDVKM. CDR3 length: 14 amino acids. V was pared by 5 bases and J by 8 bases, with 4 bases of the junction left unmatched. CDR3 region: CASSQDRGHEKLFF. Written as DNA, the CDR3 is TGTGCCAGCAGTCAGGACAGGGGGCACGAAAAACTGTTTTTT.

This clonotype was detected many times. The rearrangement uses TRBV28 and TRBJ1-4; D unclear. The CDR3 loop spans 19 amino acids. Trimming shortened V by 5 bases and J by 6 bases, and 28 bases separated the two germline ends. Germline V gene lookup returns CDR1 MDHEN and CDR2 SYDVKM. CDR3 coding DNA: TGTGCCAGCAGTCCTGGAGGAAAACGGACGTGGGGTTGGCATGAAAAACTGTTTTTT. As protein: CASSPGGKRTWGWHEKLFF.

This clonotype was counted ten times or more. CDR3 protein: CASSFRGSDTQYF. CDR3 nucleotide sequence: TGTGCCAGCAGTTTCCGGGGATCAGATACGCAGTATTTT. The V call is TRBV28, the J call TRBJ2-3; D might be TRBD2 (5 bases). This CDR3 comprises 13 residues. The germline CDR1 and CDR2 sequences are MDHEN and SYDVKM. V shed 3 bases and J shed 4 bases, with 8 bases lying between them.

This clonotype was detected ten times or more. This rearrangement joins TRBV20-1 to TRBJ2-7, with TRBD2 identical over 16 bases. Germline V gives CDR1 DFQATT, CDR2 SNEGSKA (reference sequence). The trim removed 6 bases at V and 6 bases at J, leaving 11 bases unmatched. CDR3 size: 16 residues. CDR3: CSAITPGLAGGREQYF. The CDR3 coding sequence is TGCAGTGCCATAACACCGGGACTAGCGGGAGGGCGCGAGCAGTACTTC.

J is TRBJ2-3 and V is TRBV12-3 or TRBV12-4; tentatively, D is TRBD2 (5 bases). This CDR3 spans 16 amino acids. The V end was cut by 0 bases, the J end by 0 bases, with 10 bases between. The CDR3 coding sequence is TGTGCCAGCAGTTTAGCGCTGGGCGGGAGCACAGATACGCAGTATTTT. It encodes CASSLALGGSTDTQYF.

This clonotype was seen at least ten times. The chain uses TRBV2 and TRBJ1-1; no clear D gene. The germline V gene encodes CDR1 SNHLY and CDR2 FYNNEI. The CDR3 has 11 amino acids. V lost 4 bases, J lost 7 bases, and 7 bases lay in between. The CDR3 here is CASSVAIEAFF. The CDR3 DNA sequence: TGTGCCAGCAGTGTTGCCATTGAAGCTTTCTTT.

This clonotype was recorded many times. The V call is TRBV25-1, the J call TRBJ1-2, with 8 bases identical to TRBD1. The CDR3 sequence is 15 residues long. Per the germline V gene, CDR1 is MGHDK and CDR2 is SYGVNS. With V trimmed by 3 bases and J by 4 bases, 7 bases remained unmatched. The CDR3 DNA follows: TGTGCCAGCAGTGAGACGGGACAGGTAGTCTATGGCTACACCTTC. Translating gives CASSETGQVVYGYTF.

This clonotype showed up many times. The chain combines TRBV20-1 with TRBJ2-3, with 11 bases that match TRBD2. Germline V gives CDR1 DFQATT, CDR2 SNEGSKA (reference sequence). The ends lost 0 bases at V and 3 bases at J; junction bases unmatched: 8. This CDR3 region has 17 residues. CDR3 DNA: TGCAGTGCTAGAGATCTGCGGACTAGCGGGCCGACAGATACGCAGTATTTT. Translation: CSARDLRTSGPTDTQYF.

This clonotype was observed a handful of times. J is TRBJ2-1 and V is TRBV30; TRBD1 agrees at 7 bases. The germline V gene has CDR1 GTSNPN and CDR2 SVGIG (reference sequence). With V trimmed by 5 bases and J by 8 bases, 9 bases remained unmatched. The CDR3 has 13 amino acids. The CDR3 nucleotides are TGTGCCTGGCAGGACAGGCCGGAGGATGAGCAGTTCTTC. Residues: CAWQDRPEDEQFF. The full variable domain, in which reference TRBV30 and TRBJ2-1 provide the parts outside the CDR3, is SQTIHQWPATLVQPVGSPLSLECTVEGTSNPNLYWYRQAAGRGLQLLFYSVGIGQISSEVPQNLSASRPQDRQFILSSKKLLLSDSGFYLCAWQDRPEDEQFFGPGTRLTVL.

The rearrangement joins TRBV7-9 to TRBJ1-2, with D hard to call. CDR3 size: 15 residues. CDR1 SEHNR and CDR2 FQNEAQ come from the germline V gene (reference sequence). Between the trimmed V and J ends, which lost 8 bases and 6 bases, there was a span of 22 bases. CDR3: CASVWRTDNRNGYTF. In nucleotides, the CDR3 is TGTGCCAGCGTGTGGAGAACGGATAATCGGAATGGCTACACCTTC.

In its sample, this clonotype was seen a few times. The chain uses TRBV7-2 and TRBJ2-7; 13 bases line up with TRBD2. J lost 0 bases, V lost 6 bases, and 11 bases had no gene match. CDR1 and CDR2 (germline): SGHTA, FQGNSA. The length of the CDR3 is 18 residues. Written as DNA, the CDR3 is TGTGCCAGCAGACCCACCGGGACTAGCGGGACATACTCCTACGAGCAGTACTTC. It translates to CASRPTGTSGTYSYEQYF.

The chain couples TRBV4-1 to TRBJ1-1; a weak D match, TRBD1 (5 bases). The CDR3 loop spans 17 amino acids. V dropped 2 bases and J dropped 1 base, with 17 bases sitting between them. Germline lookup yields CDR1 MGHRA and CDR2 YSYEKL. CDR3 nucleotide sequence: TGCGCCAGCAGCCAAAGCCCATCCCTAGACAGGAACACTGAAGCTTTCTTT. It is translated as CASSQSPSLDRNTEAFF.

The rearrangement links TRBV6-5 to TRBJ2-7; D is possibly TRBD2 (5 bases). The length of the CDR3 is 15 residues. Trimming shortened V by 0 bases and J by 7 bases, and 16 bases separated the two germline ends. CDR1 MNHEY and CDR2 SVGAGI come from the germline V gene. As DNA, the CDR3 is TGTGCCAGCAGTTACTCGAGGCTAGCAAGTTGGGAGCAGTACTTC. It translates to CASSYSRLASWEQYF.